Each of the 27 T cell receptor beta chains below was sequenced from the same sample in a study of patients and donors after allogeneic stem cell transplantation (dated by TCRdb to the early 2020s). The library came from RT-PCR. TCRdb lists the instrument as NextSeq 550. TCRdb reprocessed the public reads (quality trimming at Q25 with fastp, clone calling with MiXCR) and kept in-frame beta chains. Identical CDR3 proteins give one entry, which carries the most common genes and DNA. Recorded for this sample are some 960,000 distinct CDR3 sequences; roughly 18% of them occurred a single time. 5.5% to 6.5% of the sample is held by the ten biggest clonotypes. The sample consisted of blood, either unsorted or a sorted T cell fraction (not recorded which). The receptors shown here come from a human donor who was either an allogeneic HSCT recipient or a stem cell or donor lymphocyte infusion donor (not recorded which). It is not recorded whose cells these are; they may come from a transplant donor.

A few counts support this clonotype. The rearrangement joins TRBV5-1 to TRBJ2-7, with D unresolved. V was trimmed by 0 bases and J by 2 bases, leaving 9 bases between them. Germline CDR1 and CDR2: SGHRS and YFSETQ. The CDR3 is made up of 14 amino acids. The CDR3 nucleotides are TGCGCCAGCAGCTTGGATGGTGCCACCTACGAGCAGTACTTC. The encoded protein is CASSLDGATYEQYF.

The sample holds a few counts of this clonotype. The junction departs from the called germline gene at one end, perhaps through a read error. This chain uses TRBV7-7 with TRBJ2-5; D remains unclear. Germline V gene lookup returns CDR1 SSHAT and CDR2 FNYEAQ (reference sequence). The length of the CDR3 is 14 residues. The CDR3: CASSLGVEGETQYF. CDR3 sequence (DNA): TGTGCTAGCAGCTTAGGCGTCGAAGGAGAGACCCAGTACTTC.

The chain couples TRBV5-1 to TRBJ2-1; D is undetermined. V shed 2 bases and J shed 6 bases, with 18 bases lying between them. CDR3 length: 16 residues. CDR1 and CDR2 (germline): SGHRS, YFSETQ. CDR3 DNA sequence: TGCGCCAGCAGCTTATATTTGGCCCCGGCATCCAATGAGCAGTTCTTC. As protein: CASSLYLAPASNEQFF.

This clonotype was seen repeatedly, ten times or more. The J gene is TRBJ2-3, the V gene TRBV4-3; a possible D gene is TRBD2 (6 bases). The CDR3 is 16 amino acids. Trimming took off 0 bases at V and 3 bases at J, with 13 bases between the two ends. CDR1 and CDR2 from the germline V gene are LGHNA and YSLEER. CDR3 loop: CASSQEWAGYTDTQYF. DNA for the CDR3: TGCGCCAGCAGCCAAGAATGGGCGGGGTATACAGATACGCAGTATTTT.

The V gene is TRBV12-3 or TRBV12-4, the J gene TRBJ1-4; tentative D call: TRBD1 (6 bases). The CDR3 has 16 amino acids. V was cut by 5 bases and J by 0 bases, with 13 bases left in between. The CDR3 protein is CASSKQGRTTNEKLFF. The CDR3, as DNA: TGTGCCAGCAGTAAACAGGGCAGGACAACTAATGAAAAACTGTTTTTT.

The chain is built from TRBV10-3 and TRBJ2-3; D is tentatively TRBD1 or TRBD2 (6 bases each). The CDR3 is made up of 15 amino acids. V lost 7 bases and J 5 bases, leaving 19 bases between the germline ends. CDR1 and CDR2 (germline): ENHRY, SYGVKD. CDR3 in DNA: TGTGCCATCACCAGCGGAGGGGGGCGGGAAGATACGCAGTATTTT. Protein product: CAITSGGGREDTQYF.

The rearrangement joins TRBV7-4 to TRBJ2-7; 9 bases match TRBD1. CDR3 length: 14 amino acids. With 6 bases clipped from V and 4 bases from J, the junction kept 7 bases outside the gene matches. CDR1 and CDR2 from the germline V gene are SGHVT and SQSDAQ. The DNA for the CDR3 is TGTGCCAGCAGTACCCCGGGACAGGGATACGAGCAGTACTTC. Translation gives CASSTPGQGYEQYF.

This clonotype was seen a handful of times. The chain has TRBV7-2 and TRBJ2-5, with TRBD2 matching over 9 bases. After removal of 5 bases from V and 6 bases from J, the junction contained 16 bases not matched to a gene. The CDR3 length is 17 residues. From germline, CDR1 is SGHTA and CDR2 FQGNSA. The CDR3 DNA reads TGTGCCAGCAGCGTTAGCGGGGGTGGTGGGAATAGAAAGACCCAGTACTTC. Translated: CASSVSGGGGNRKTQYF.

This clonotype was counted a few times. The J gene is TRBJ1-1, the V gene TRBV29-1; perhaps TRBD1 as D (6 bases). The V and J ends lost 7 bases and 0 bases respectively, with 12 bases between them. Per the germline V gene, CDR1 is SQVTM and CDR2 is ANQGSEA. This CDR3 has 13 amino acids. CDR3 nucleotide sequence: TGCAGCGGTGCAGGGGTAATGAACACTGAAGCTTTCTTT. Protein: CSGAGVMNTEAFF.

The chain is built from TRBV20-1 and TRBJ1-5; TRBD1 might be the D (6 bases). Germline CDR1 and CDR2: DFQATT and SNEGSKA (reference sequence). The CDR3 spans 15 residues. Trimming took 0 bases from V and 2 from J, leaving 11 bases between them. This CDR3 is CSARDHRAGNQPQHF. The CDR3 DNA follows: TGCAGTGCTAGAGATCACAGGGCGGGCAATCAGCCCCAGCATTTT.

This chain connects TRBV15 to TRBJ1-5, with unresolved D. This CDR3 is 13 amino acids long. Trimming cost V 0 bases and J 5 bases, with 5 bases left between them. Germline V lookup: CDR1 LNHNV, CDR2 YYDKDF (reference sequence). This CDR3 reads CATSRDRHQPQHF. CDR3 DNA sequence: TGTGCCACCAGCAGAGATCGACATCAGCCCCAGCATTTT.

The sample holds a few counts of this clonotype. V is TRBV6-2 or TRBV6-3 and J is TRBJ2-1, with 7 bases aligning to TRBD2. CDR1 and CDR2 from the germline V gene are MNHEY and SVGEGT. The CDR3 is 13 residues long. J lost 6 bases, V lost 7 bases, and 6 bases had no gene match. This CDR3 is CASTLSGVNEQFF. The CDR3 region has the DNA TGTGCCAGCACCTTAAGCGGGGTCAATGAGCAGTTCTTC.

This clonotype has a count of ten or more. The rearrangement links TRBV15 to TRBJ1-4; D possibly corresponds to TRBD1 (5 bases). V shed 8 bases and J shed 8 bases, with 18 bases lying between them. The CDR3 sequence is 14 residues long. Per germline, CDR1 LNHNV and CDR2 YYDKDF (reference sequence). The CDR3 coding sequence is TGTGCCACCCTGGGAGGGGAGACGGGGGAAAAACTGTTTTTT. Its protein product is CATLGGETGEKLFF. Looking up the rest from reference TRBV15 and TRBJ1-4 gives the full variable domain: DAMVIQNPRYQVTQFGKPVTLSCSQTLNHNVMYWYQQKSSQAPKLLFHYYDKDFNNEADTPDNFQSRRPNTSFCFLDIRSPGLGDTAMYLCATLGGETGEKLFFGSGTQLSVL.

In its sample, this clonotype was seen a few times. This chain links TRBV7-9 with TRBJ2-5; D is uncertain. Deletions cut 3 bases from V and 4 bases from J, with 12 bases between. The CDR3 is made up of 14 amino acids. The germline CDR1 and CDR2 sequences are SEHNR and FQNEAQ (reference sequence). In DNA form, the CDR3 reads TGTGCCAGCAGCTTTGAGTGGGTTCGAGAGACCCAGTACTTC. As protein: CASSFEWVRETQYF.

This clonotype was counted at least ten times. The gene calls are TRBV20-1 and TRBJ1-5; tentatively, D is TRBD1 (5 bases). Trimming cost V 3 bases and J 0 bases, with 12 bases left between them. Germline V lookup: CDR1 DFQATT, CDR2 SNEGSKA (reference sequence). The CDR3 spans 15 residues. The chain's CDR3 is CSARGTAYSNQPQHF. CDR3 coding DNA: TGCAGTGCTAGGGGGACCGCATATAGCAATCAGCCCCAGCATTTT.

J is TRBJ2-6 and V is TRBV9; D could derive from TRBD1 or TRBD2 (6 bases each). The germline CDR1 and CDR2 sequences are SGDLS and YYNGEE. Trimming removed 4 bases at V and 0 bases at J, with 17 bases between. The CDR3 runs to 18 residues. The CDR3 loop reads CASSPQGGQLSGANVLTF. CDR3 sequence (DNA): TGTGCCAGCAGCCCCCAGGGAGGACAGCTCTCTGGGGCCAACGTCCTGACTTTC.

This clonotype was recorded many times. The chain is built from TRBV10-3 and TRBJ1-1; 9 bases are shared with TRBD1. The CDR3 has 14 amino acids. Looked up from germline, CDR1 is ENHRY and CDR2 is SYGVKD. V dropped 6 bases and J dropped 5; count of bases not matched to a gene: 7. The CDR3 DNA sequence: TGTGCCATCAGCCGGGACAGGGTGACAACTGAAGCTTTCTTT. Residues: CAISRDRVTTEAFF.

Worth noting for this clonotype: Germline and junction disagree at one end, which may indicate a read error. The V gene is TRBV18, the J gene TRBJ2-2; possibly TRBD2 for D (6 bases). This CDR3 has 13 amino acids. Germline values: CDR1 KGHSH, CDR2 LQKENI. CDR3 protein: CASSPGLQHGSLF. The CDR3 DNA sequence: TGTGCCAGCTCACCGGGACTCCAACACGGGTCTCTTTTT.

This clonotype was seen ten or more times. CDR3 residues: CASSRDHQETQYF. For the CDR3, the DNA is TGTGCCAGCAGTAGGGACCACCAAGAGACCCAGTACTTC. This rearrangement joins TRBV12-3 or TRBV12-4 to TRBJ2-5, with D perhaps TRBD1 or TRBD2 (5 bases each). The V end was cut by 5 bases, the J end by 0 bases, with 7 bases between. The CDR3 covers 13 residues.

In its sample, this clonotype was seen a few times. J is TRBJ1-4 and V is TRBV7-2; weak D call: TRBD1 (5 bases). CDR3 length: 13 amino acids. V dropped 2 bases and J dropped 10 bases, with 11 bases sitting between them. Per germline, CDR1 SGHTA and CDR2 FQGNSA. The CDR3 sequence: CASSLIRAAKLFF. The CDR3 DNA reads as TGTGCCAGCAGCTTAATCAGGGCTGCAAAACTGTTTTTT.

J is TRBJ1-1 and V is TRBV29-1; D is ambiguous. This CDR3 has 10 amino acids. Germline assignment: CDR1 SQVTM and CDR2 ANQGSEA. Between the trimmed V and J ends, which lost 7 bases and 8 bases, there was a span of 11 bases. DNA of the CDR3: TGCAGCGCCCTCCAACTCGAAGCTTTCTTT. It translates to CSALQLEAFF.

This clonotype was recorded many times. CDR3 nucleotides: TGTGCCAGTAGTATAGGCCAGTACAATCAGCCCCAGCATTTT. This encodes CASSIGQYNQPQHF. The chain couples TRBV19 to TRBJ1-5; D call uncertain. Looked up from germline, CDR1 is LNHDA and CDR2 is SQIVND (reference sequence). Trimming shortened V by 1 base and J by 3 bases, and 7 bases separated the two germline ends. The CDR3 has 14 amino acids.

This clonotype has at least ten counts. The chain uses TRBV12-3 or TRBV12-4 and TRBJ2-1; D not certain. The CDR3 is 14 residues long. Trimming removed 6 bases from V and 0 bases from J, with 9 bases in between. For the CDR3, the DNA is TGTGCCAGCAGCATGGGGTCCTCCTACAATGAGCAGTTCTTC. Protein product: CASSMGSSYNEQFF.

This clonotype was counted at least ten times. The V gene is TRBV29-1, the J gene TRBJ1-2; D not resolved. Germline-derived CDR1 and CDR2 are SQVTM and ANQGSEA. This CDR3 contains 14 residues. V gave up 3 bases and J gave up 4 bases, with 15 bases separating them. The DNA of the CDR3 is TGCAGCGTTGATATAAAACTGAAACCCTATGGCTACACCTTC. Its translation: CSVDIKLKPYGYTF.

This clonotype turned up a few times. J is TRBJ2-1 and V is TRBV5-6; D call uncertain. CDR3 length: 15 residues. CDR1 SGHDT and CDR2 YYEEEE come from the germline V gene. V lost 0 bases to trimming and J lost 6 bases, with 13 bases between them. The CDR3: CASSLVWDKGNEQFF. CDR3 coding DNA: TGTGCCAGCAGCTTGGTGTGGGATAAGGGCAATGAGCAGTTCTTC.

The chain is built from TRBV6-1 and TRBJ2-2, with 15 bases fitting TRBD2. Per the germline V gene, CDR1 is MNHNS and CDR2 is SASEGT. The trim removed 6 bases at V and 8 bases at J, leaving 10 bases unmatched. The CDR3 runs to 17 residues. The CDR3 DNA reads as TGTGCCAGCAGCCCTTTTGGACTAGCGGGGGGGCCAGGGGAGCTGTTTTTT. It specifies CASSPFGLAGGPGELFF.

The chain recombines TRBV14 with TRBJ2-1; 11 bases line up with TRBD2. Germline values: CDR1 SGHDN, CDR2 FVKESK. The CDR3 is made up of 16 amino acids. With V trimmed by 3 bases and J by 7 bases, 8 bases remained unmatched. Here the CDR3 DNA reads TGTGCCAGCAGCCATAGCGGGGGGGCCGCCCGGAATGAGCAGTTCTTC. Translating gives CASSHSGGAARNEQFF. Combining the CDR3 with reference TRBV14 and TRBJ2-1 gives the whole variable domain EAGVTQFPSHSVIEKGQTVTLRCDPISGHDNLYWYRRVMGKEIKFLLHFVKESKQDESGMPNNRFLAERTGGTYSTLKVQPAELEDSGVYFCASSHSGGAARNEQFFGPGTRLTVL.